This TCR beta chain comes out of a study of cytomegalovirus exposure and HLA in healthy donors. The V end was cut by 0 bases, the J end by 7 bases, with 10 bases between. This CDR3 has 13 amino acids. Germline-derived CDR1 and CDR2 are SGDLS and YYNGEE. PCR employed 60 Vbeta and 13 Jbeta primers. Using immunoSEQ multiplex PCR, the repertoire was profiled, and TCRdb retains in-frame clones only, with some absent. Of 97,000 or so clones in the sample, 75% to 90% were seen once. The receptor was isolated from a middle-aged man in good health and CMV-seronegative. The genes are TRBV9 and TRBJ1-1, with unresolved D. The sample taken for sequencing was PBMCs. The CDR3 bases are TGTGCCAGCAGCGTAGCTCCCGGGTTTGAAGCTTTCTTT. Protein: CASSVAPGFEAFF.